The 16 T cell receptor beta chains in this list originate from one sample, sequenced in a study of T cell responses to AZD1222 COVID-19 vaccine (dated by TCRdb to the early 2020s). The sample's time point label is to be understood as: baseline before first vaccination. Library prep was done by the immunoSEQ multiplex PCR assay. TCRdb re-hosts the immuneACCESS table, in-frame sequences only. Its copies lack some clones; in the studies checked, an unresolved V gene accounts for under half of them, and the cause for the rest is not known. This sample comprises about 92,000 clones, around 90% of them detected only once. Around 8.1% of the sample is in the top ten clones. The sample was peripheral blood, taken on day 0 of AZD1222 vaccination. The receptors were gathered from an adult in good health.

V usage is TRBV9 and J usage is TRBJ1-2; D is ambiguous. This CDR3 is 12 amino acids long. V was clipped by 1 base and J by 2 bases, with 3 bases between them. Germline V gene sequence: CDR1 SGDLS, CDR2 YYNGEE. In nucleotides, the CDR3 is TGTGCCAGCAGCGTAACCAACTATGGCTACACCTTC. Translating gives CASSVTNYGYTF.

The chain joins TRBV28 to TRBJ1-2; D is undetermined. Trimming pared 6 bases from V and 7 bases from J, leaving 18 bases between. The length of the CDR3 is 14 residues. Germline-derived CDR1 and CDR2 are MDHEN and SYDVKM. The CDR3 nucleotides are TGTGCCAGCAGCAAATTCTCTGGTAGCTCTGGCTACACCTTC. It yields the protein CASSKFSGSSGYTF.

This chain uses TRBV7-2 with TRBJ1-2, with TRBD1 identical over 7 bases. V shed 7 bases and J 4 bases; nucleotides not matched to a gene: 12. The CDR3 is 15 residues long. Germline CDR1 SGHTA, CDR2 FQGNSA. The CDR3 region has the DNA TGTGCCAGCAACCAACCACAGGGGCCTCCCTATGGCTACACCTTC. It is translated as CASNQPQGPPYGYTF.

The genes are TRBV9 and TRBJ2-7; D is unresolved. CDR1 and CDR2 from the germline V gene are SGDLS and YYNGEE. The CDR3 runs 15 residues. V lost 0 bases and J lost 4, with 14 bases in between. CDR3 region: CASSVEPGLNYEQYF. Written as DNA, the CDR3 is TGTGCCAGCAGCGTAGAGCCTGGCTTGAATTACGAGCAGTACTTC.

This clone was detected a few times. This chain connects TRBV6-5 to TRBJ1-1; D is uncertain. The CDR3 is made up of 14 amino acids. Trimming left V 2 bases short and J 1 base short, with 8 bases between. The germline CDR1 and CDR2 sequences are MNHEY and SVGAGI. For the CDR3, the DNA is TGTGCCAGCAGTTACCAGGAGGCGAACACTGAAGCTTTCTTT. Residues: CASSYQEANTEAFF.

The CDR3 loop reads CASSLAGWGGTQHF. In nucleotides, the CDR3 is TGCGCCAGCAGCTTGGCGGGCTGGGGTGGAACCCAGCATTTT. The V call is TRBV5-1, the J call TRBJ1-5; D call uncertain. V was pared by 0 bases and J by 11 bases, with 15 bases between. Germline V gene lookup returns CDR1 SGHRS and CDR2 YFSETQ. The CDR3 has 14 residues.

This clone has just a few counts. CDR3 nucleotide sequence: TGTGCCAGCCTTCGGACTAGCGGGAACACCGGGGAGCTGTTTTTT. This gives the protein CASLRTSGNTGELFF. The rearrangement links TRBV27 to TRBJ2-2; TRBD2 matches at 10 bases. CDR1 MNHEY and CDR2 SMNVEV come from the germline V gene (reference sequence). With 8 bases clipped from V and 1 base from J, the junction kept 4 bases outside the gene matches. This CDR3 is 15 amino acids long.

This chain connects TRBV18 to TRBJ1-5; 7 positions match TRBD1. Germline V gene sequence: CDR1 KGHSH, CDR2 LQKENI. V dropped 3 bases and J dropped 8; count of bases not matched to a gene: 4. The CDR3 is made up of 13 amino acids. The CDR3: CASSPRDREPQHF. Here the CDR3 DNA reads TGTGCCAGCTCACCTAGGGACAGAGAGCCCCAGCATTTT.

The chain carries TRBV6-1 and TRBJ1-1; no clear D gene. Germline CDR1 and CDR2: MNHNS and SASEGT. V dropped 2 bases and J dropped 5 bases, with 9 bases sitting between them. The CDR3 is 13 residues long. The CDR3: CASSETLTTEAFF. CDR3 nucleotide sequence: TGTGCCAGCAGTGAAACGTTAACGACTGAAGCTTTCTTT.

This chain connects TRBV19 to TRBJ1-2; D is ambiguous. This CDR3 spans 16 amino acids. Trimming cost V 2 bases and J 2 bases, with 15 bases left between them. Germline V gives CDR1 LNHDA, CDR2 SQIVND (reference sequence). DNA for the CDR3: TGTGCCAGTAGTATAATTGGGGTTAGGGTCAACTATGGCTACACCTTC. Its translation: CASSIIGVRVNYGYTF. The variable domain in full, completed from reference TRBV19 and TRBJ1-2, reads DGGITQSPKYLFRKEGQNVTLSCEQNLNHDAMYWYRQDPGQGLRLIYYSQIVNDFQKGDIAEGYSVSREKKESFPLTVTSAQKNPTAFYLCASSIIGVRVNYGYTFGSGTRLTVV.

V usage is TRBV5-5 and J usage is TRBJ1-1; D possibly corresponds to TRBD1 (5 bases). Trimming took off 4 bases at V and 9 bases at J, with 13 bases between the two ends. This CDR3 is 12 amino acids long. Germline V CDR1 and CDR2: SGHKS, YYEKEE (reference sequence). The CDR3, as DNA: TGTGCCAGCAGCACTGGTGGGGGGAAAGCTTTCTTT. It yields the protein CASSTGGGKAFF.

This clone was recorded a few times. The V gene is TRBV7-8, the J gene TRBJ1-6; D not resolved. CDR1 and CDR2 (germline): SGHVS, FQNEAQ. Trimming cost V 5 bases and J 8 bases, with 19 bases left between them. The CDR3 covers 16 residues. The CDR3 region is CASSPSMAGMYSPLHF. For the CDR3, the DNA is TGTGCCAGCAGCCCCAGCATGGCGGGAATGTATTCACCCCTCCACTTT.

This chain uses TRBV6-5 with TRBJ1-2; 7 bases align to TRBD1. The CDR3 spans 14 residues. J gave up 4 bases and V 5 bases, and 7 bases lay outside the gene matches. Germline-derived CDR1 and CDR2 are MNHEY and SVGAGI. This CDR3 reads CASSIRDSLYGYTF. The CDR3 coding sequence is TGTGCCAGCAGTATTCGGGACAGCCTCTATGGCTACACCTTC.

The chain recombines TRBV7-3 with TRBJ1-1, with 8 bases fitting TRBD1. The CDR3 is 16 amino acids. Germline values: CDR1 SGHTA, CDR2 FQGTGA. V lost 2 bases and J lost 4; bases outside the gene matches: 9. The CDR3 DNA reads TGTGCCAGCAGCTTACACCAGGGGGCCCAAGCCACTGAAGCTTTCTTT. As protein: CASSLHQGAQATEAFF.

The chain recombines TRBV30 with TRBJ2-7; D ambiguous. This CDR3 is built from 11 residues. Germline lookup yields CDR1 GTSNPN and CDR2 SVGIG (reference sequence). V was clipped by 1 base and J by 3 bases, with 4 bases between them. Here the CDR3 reads CAWSEGYEQYF. The DNA for the CDR3 is TGTGCCTGGAGTGAGGGCTACGAGCAGTACTTC.

Only one count was recorded for this clone. The V and J genes are TRBV28 and TRBJ1-3; no reliable D call. Germline assignment: CDR1 MDHEN and CDR2 SYDVKM. The length of the CDR3 is 16 residues. Trimming pared 3 bases from V and 8 bases from J, leaving 20 bases between. The CDR3 loop reads CASSFSAGSSRDTIYF. CDR3 nucleotides: TGTGCCAGCAGTTTCTCCGCCGGGAGTAGTAGGGACACCATATATTTT.